This TCR beta chain is from a study of early T cells in non-severe SARS-CoV-2 infection. Germline CDR1 and CDR2: MGHRA and YSYEKL. The CDR3 spans 14 residues. Unique molecular identifiers were attached to individual cDNA molecules. TCRdb recomputed calls from the 5' RACE reads with MiXCR, one row per CDR3 protein. Of roughly 120,000 distinct CDR3 sequences detected, around 14% appear once; the ten largest clones hold just over 20%. Note on this clonotype: The target antigen is unknown. At one of its ends the junction is not consistent with the germline gene, which may arise from a read error.

Study results and caveats: Using VDJdb, the matching emphasized anti-spike CD8 responses while missing private and CD4 specificities.

Sequencing was performed on whole blood. The receptor comes from an adult who was a healthcare worker with PCR-confirmed SARS-CoV-2 infection or an uninfected control (not recorded which). V gene TRBV4-1 combines with J gene TRBJ2-7; D gene uncertain. CDR3 coding DNA: TGCGCCAGCAGCCAAGAAGGGCTACAAGGAGCCCTTAACTTC. This sequence encodes CASSQEGLQGALNF.